The clone carrying this TCR beta chain is termed medium-sized (0.01 to 0.1%). BIOMED2 TRB-A/B primer pools were used in multiplex TRB PCR. TCRdb fed the multiplex PCR reads into MiXCR, producing one record per CDR3 protein. Of about 8,900 distinct CDR3 sequences in the sample, roughly 35% are singletons; the top ten hold about 48%. The source of the sample is a study of T and B cells in COVID-19 patients. In the study overall: Blood was sampled from COVID-19 patients who were either actively infected or recovered. Most of the roughly 20 active-infection patients had comorbidities associated with unfavorable COVID-19 outcome.

From blood, 250-500 ng of genomic DNA served as TRB template. Deletions cut 7 bases from V and 1 base from J, with 8 bases between. Germline values: CDR1 SQVTM, CDR2 ANQGSEA. The CDR3 is 11 residues long. This clonotype originated in a human donor with active COVID-19. The chain has TRBV29-1 and TRBJ2-7; D call uncertain. The sequencing input was blood. This chain's CDR3 is CSAVASYEQYF. The CDR3 DNA follows: TGCAGCGCGGTGGCTTCCTACGAGCAGTACTTC.